This T cell receptor beta chain was identified during a study of shared clonotypes between healthy human individuals. Overall study context: CD4 naive cells filled three plates per donor, CD4 memory three, CD8 naive two and CD8 memory one.

The count of this clone is one. Genomic DNA (from each subset) was split evenly across several immunoSEQ plates. The method was immunoSEQ multiplex PCR; TCRdb's version includes in-frame clones alone and lacks a portion of them. The table has roughly 1,500,000 clones, about 98.5% seen once. Donors had no recently reported acute infections or vaccinations and were HIV-negative. Every one of the donors was a Caucasian adult that lived in Nashville, Tennessee. Germline CDR1 reads SGHRS; CDR2 reads YFSETQ. The CDR3 consists of 16 residues. J lost 1 base, V lost 4 bases, and 10 bases had no gene match. This sequence was found in a young man in good health. The chain couples TRBV5-1 to TRBJ1-1; 7 bases fit TRBD1. Sequencing input: naive CD4+ T cells sorted from blood. Noted subset: CD45RA+ positively selected. Here the CDR3 reads CASSNGDSGPNTEAFF. The CDR3 DNA reads TGCGCCAGCAGCAACGGGGACAGCGGGCCGAACACTGAAGCTTTCTTT.